This TCR beta chain was identified during a study of CD8 T cells in ankylosing spondylitis. General study points: CD8+ disease-linked clones were present at relatively low frequencies in blood. The study looked at matched synovial fluid samples from ankylosing spondylitis patients. Disease-linked clones were reported to be significantly enriched there.

Only a few counts were recorded for this clonotype. The antigen is undetermined. Quantitative 5'-RACE with molecular barcodes was used to make the TCR beta libraries. Each CDR3 protein is one row after TCRdb ran MiXCR on the 5' RACE reads. The data hold roughly 260,000 distinct CDR3 sequences, with about 19% observed a single time. This CDR3 region has 15 residues. Germline values: CDR1 DFQATT, CDR2 SNEGSKA (reference sequence). J gave up 6 bases and V 3 bases, and 10 bases lay outside the gene matches. The TCR was taken from a male donor with ankylosing spondylitis or in good health (not recorded which). The chain recombines TRBV20-1 with TRBJ2-5, with 10 bases fitting TRBD1. Specimen: blood, either unsorted or a sorted T cell fraction (not recorded which). CDR3 DNA sequence: TGCAGTGCTAGCAGCCGGGACAGGGGTAGCAAGACCCAGTACTTC. This gives the protein CSASSRDRGSKTQYF.